This TCR beta chain was captured in a study of T cell clonality in common variable immunodeficiency. Study-wide results and caveats: In common variable immunodeficiency, TCR beta chains reportedly carried fewer deletions and N-nucleotide insertions. Compared with healthy controls, CVID subjects showed increased TCRbeta clonality, mostly in about a third.

Measured with immunoSEQ multiplex PCR; TCRdb has only the in-frame clones, and not every one. The data show more than 30,000 clones, with none appearing a single time. This clone occurred many times. The antigen is not known. Read coverage stops 3 residues before the CDR3 terminus; the germline J gene supplies the remainder. The germline gives CDR1 GTSNPN, CDR2 SVGIG (reference sequence). The V and J ends lost 5 bases and 6 bases, in that order; junction bases with no gene match: 11. The CDR3 has 14 amino acids. Sequenced sample: peripheral blood mononuclear cells. This rearrangement joins TRBV30 to TRBJ2-3; 7 nucleotides agree with TRBD2. This clonotype originated in a person aged 18 to 70 in good health. The DNA read from the CDR3 is TGTGCCTGGGGGCTAGCGGTCGCGGCGGATACG. It codes for CAWGLAVAADT. The full CDR3 sequence reads CAWGLAVAADTQYF.